This entry lists 5 T cell receptor beta chains sequenced from one sample in a study of blood T cell repertoires in COVID-19. Assay used: immunoSEQ multiplex PCR; TCRdb lists only in-frame clones, some missing. The repertoire has some 38,000 clones, 85% to 90% of them found once; the top ten carry over 35%. Sequences were obtained from peripheral blood. The origin of the receptors is a man in his sixties with active or convalescent COVID-19.

The J gene is TRBJ1-6, the V gene TRBV7-2; D unclear. The CDR3 covers 13 residues. Trimming cost V 7 bases and J 6 bases, with 10 bases left between them. Germline assignment: CDR1 SGHTA and CDR2 FQGNSA. In DNA, the CDR3 is TGTGCCAGCAAACGGGATCCTAATTCACCCCTCCACTTT. Translated, it gives CASKRDPNSPLHF. Supplemented by reference TRBV7-2 and TRBJ1-6, the full variable domain reads GAGVSQSPSNKVTEKGKDVELRCDPISGHTALYWYRQSLGQGLEFLIYFQGNSAPDKSGLPSDRFSAERTGGSVSTLTIQRTQQEDSAVYLCASKRDPNSPLHFGNGTRLTVT.

The V call is TRBV9, the J call TRBJ2-1, with TRBD2 matching over 7 bases. Trimming at V came to 7 bases and at J to 7 bases, leaving 8 bases not matched to a gene. CDR1 and CDR2 (germline): SGDLS, YYNGEE. The CDR3 totals 13 residues. The CDR3 protein is CASSRLAGNEQFF. DNA for the CDR3: TGTGCCAGCTCGAGACTAGCTGGAAATGAGCAGTTCTTC.

V gene TRBV2 combines with J gene TRBJ2-5; D not resolved. The V gene lost 6 bases and the J gene lost 4 bases, with 12 bases spanning the gap. CDR1 is SNHLY, CDR2 FYNNEI, per germline. The CDR3 runs 13 residues. The DNA for the CDR3 is TGTGCCAGCAGCCTAGGCGGCAGAGAGACCCAGTACTTC. Its protein product is CASSLGGRETQYF.

As DNA, the CDR3 is TGCGCCAGCAGTGAAGCGGGGGGAGAGAGTAGCGGGCAGTACGTC. Protein sequence: CASSEAGGESSGQYV. V gene TRBV10-2 combines with J gene TRBJ2-7, with 9 bases that match TRBD2. CDR3 length: 15 amino acids. Trimming at V came to 3 bases and at J to 9 bases, leaving 12 bases not matched to a gene. Germline V gene data show CDR1 as WSHSY and CDR2 as SAAADI.

This chain connects TRBV6-6 to TRBJ1-5; TRBD1 agrees at 7 bases. Losses at the gene ends were 5 bases for V and 6 bases for J; bases not matched to a gene: 13. From germline, CDR1 is MNHNY and CDR2 SVGAGI (reference sequence). The CDR3 length is 16 residues. CDR3 loop: CASSTPDRAPSQPQHF. CDR3 DNA: TGTGCCAGCAGTACCCCCGACAGGGCGCCGAGTCAGCCCCAGCATTTT.